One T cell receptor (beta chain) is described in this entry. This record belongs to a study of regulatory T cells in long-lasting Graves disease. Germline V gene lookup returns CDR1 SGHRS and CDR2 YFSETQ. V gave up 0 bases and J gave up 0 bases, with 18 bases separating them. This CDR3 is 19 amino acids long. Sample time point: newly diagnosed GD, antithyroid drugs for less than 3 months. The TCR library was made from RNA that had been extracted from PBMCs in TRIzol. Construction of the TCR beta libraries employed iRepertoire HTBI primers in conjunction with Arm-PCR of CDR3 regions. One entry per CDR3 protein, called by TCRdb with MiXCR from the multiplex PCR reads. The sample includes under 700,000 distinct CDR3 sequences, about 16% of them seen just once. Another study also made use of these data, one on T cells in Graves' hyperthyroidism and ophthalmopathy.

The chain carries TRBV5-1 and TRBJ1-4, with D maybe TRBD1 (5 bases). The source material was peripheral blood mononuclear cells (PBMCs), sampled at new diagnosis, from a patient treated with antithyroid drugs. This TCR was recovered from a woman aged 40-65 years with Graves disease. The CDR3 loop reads CASSLVTGQALTTNEKLFF. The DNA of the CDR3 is TGCGCCAGCAGCTTGGTGACGGGGCAGGCCCTCACAACTAATGAAAAACTGTTTTTT. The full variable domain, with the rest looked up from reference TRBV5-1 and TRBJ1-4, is KAGVTQTPRYLIKTRGQQVTLSCSPISGHRSVSWYQQTPGQGLQFLFEYFSETQRNKGNFPGRFSGRQFSNSRSEMNVSTLELGDSALYLCASSLVTGQALTTNEKLFFGSGTQLSVL.